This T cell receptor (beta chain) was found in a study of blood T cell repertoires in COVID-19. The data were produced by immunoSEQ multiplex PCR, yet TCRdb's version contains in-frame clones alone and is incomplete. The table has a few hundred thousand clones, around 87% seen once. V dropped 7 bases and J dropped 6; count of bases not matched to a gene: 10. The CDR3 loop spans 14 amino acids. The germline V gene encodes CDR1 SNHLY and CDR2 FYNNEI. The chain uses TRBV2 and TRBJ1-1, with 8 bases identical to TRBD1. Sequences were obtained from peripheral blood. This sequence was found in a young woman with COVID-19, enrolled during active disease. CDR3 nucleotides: TGTGCCAGCACCCGACAGGGGCTTACGGCTGAAGCTTTCTTT. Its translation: CASTRQGLTAEAFF. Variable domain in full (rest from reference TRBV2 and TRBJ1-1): EPEVTQTPSHQVTQMGQEVILRCVPISNHLYFYWYRQILGQKVEFLVSFYNNEISEKSEIFDDQFSVERPDGSNFTLKIRSTKLEDSAMYFCASTRQGLTAEAFFGQGTRLTVV.